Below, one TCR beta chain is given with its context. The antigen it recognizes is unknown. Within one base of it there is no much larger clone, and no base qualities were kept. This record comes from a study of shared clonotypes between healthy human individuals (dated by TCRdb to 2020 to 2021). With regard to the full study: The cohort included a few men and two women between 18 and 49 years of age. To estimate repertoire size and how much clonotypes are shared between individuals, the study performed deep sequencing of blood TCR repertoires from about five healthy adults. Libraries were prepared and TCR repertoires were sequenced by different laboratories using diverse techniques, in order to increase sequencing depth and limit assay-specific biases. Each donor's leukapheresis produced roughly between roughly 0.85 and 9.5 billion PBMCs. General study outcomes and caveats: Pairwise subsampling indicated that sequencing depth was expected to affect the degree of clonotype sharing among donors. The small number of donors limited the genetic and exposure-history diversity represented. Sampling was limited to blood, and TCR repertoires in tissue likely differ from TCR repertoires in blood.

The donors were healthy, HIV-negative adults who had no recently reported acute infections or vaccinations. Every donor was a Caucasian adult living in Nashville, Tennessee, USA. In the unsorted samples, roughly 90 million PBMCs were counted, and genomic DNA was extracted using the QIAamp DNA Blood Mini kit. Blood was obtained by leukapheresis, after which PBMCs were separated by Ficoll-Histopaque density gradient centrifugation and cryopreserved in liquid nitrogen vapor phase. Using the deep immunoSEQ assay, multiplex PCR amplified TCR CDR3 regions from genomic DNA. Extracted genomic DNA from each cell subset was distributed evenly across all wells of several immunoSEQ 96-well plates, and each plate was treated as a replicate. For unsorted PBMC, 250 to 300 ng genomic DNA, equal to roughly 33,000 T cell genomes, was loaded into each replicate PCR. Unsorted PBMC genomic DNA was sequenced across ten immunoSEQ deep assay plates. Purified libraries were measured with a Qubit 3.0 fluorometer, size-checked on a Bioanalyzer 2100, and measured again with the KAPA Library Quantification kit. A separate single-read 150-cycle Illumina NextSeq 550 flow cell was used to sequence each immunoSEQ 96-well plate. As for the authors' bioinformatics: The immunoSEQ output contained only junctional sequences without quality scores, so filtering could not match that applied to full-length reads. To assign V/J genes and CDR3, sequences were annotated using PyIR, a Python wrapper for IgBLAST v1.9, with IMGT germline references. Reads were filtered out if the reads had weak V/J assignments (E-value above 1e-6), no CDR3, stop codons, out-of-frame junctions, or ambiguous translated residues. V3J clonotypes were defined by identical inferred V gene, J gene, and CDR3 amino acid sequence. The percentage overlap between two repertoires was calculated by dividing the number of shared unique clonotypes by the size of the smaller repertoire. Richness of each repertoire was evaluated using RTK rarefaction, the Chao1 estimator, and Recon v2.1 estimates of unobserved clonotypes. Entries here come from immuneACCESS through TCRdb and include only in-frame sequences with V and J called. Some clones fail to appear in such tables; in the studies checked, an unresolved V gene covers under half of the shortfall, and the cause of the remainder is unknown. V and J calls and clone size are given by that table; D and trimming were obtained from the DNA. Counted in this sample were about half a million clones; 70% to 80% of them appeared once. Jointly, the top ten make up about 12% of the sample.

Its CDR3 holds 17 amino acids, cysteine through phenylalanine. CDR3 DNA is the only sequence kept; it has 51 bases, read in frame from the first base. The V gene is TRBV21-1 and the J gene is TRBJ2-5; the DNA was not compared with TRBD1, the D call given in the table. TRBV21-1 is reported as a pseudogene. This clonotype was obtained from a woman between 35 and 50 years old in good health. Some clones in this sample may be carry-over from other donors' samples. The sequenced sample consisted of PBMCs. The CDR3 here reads CAGSKFGGQCPSETQYF. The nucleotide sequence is TGTGCCGGCAGCAAATTTGGGGGACAGTGTCCTTCCGAGACCCAGTACTTC.